These 3 T cell receptor beta chains were sequenced from one sample in a study of control samples from healthy donors and cancer patients. TCRdb's copy holds only in-frame clones and misses some; the assay was immunoSEQ multiplex PCR. Of roughly 120,000 clones listed, roughly 90% are singletons. The source material was PBMCs. These receptors all come from a woman in her sixties with lung cancer.

The chain's CDR3 is CSVLPQGLGTGELFF. As DNA, the CDR3 is TGCAGCGTTCTCCCACAGGGTCTGGGCACCGGGGAGCTGTTTTTT. V is TRBV29-1 and J is TRBJ2-2; D may be TRBD1 (6 bases). The V gene lost 5 bases and the J gene lost 4 bases, with 17 bases spanning the gap. Germline CDR1 and CDR2: SQVTM and ANQGSEA. CDR3 size: 15 residues.

The chain carries TRBV5-1 and TRBJ1-2; 11 positions agree with TRBD1. V shed 2 bases, J shed 8 bases, and the junction held 5 bases outside the gene matches. Germline loops: CDR1 SGHRS, CDR2 YFSETQ. This CDR3 is built from 14 residues. This CDR3 reads CASSLIGTGGGYTF. DNA for the CDR3: TGCGCCAGCAGCTTAATAGGGACAGGGGGAGGCTACACCTTC.

This sequence joins TRBV18 and TRBJ2-1; D might be TRBD1 (5 bases). Trimming shortened V by 3 bases and J by 7 bases, and 13 bases separated the two germline ends. Germline lookup yields CDR1 KGHSH and CDR2 LQKENI. This CDR3 contains 14 residues. The DNA of the CDR3 is TGTGCCAGCTCACCCCAGGACACCCATAATGAGCAGTTCTTC. Translated, it gives CASSPQDTHNEQFF.